The clone carrying this T cell receptor (beta chain) showed up many times. The record originates from a study of blood T cell repertoires in COVID-19. Overall study: Samples of COVID-19 (acute and convalescent) were obtained from the United States, Italy and Spain.

Trimming at V came to 6 bases and at J to 3 bases, leaving 6 bases not matched to a gene. CDR1 is LNHDA, CDR2 SQIVND, per germline (reference sequence). There are 15 residues in the CDR3. Here immunoSEQ multiplex PCR was the method, and the copy in TCRdb shows in-frame clones only, minus some. This table holds 410,000 or so clones, roughly 90% found once. This clonotype originated in a woman under 40 with active or convalescent COVID-19. The rearrangement joins TRBV19 to TRBJ2-3; 10 nucleotides align to TRBD2. Source material: peripheral blood. CDR3 nucleotides: TGTGCCAGTAGCCCCGGACTAGCGGAAACAGATACGCAGTATTTT. As protein: CASSPGLAETDTQYF.